This T cell receptor beta chain came from a study of post-analysis software for immune sequencing data. Findings of the study overall: Samples sharing a preparation batch grouped tightly together when assessed by F measure. Controls showed lower frequencies than patients for five TRBV segments, and TRBV5-6, TRBV5-1 and TRBV20-1 were among these.

This clonotype was observed once. Its cognate antigen is unknown. This could be a read error, since a much larger clone is one nucleotide away. The authors incorporated unique molecular identifiers into the TCR beta cDNA libraries. TCRdb recomputed calls from the PCR reads with MiXCR, one row per CDR3 protein. The profile shows some 190,000 distinct CDR3 sequences, approximately 28% of them singletons. The germline CDR1 and CDR2 sequences are DFQATT and SNEGSKA (reference sequence). CDR3 length: 12 residues. Losses at the gene ends were 6 bases for V and 11 bases for J; bases not matched to a gene: 9. The chain links TRBV20-1 to TRBJ2-5; 10 bases map to TRBD2. The sample taken for sequencing was blood. The sequence derives from a girl aged 2 to 17 with multiple sclerosis. CDR3 protein: CSAASGSYGQYF. CDR3 sequence (DNA): TGCAGTGCCGCTAGCGGGAGCTACGGGCAGTACTTC.